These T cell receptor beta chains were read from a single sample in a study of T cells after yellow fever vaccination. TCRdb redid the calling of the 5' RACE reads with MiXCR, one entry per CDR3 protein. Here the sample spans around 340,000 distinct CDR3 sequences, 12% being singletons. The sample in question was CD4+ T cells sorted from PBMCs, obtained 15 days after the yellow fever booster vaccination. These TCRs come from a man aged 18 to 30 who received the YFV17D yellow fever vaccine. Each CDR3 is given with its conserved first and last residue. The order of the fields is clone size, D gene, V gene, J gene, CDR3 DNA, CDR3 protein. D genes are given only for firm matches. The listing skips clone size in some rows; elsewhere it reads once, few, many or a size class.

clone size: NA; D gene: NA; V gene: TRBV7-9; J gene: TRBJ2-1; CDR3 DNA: TGTGCCAGCAGCGCGTTTGGGAGCTCCTACAATGAGCAGTTCTTC; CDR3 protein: CASSAFGSSYNEQFF
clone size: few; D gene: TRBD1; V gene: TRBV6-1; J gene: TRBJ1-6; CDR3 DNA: TGTGCCAGCAGTGTTCGAACAGGGGGAAATTCACCCCTCCACTTT; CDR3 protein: CASSVRTGGNSPLHF
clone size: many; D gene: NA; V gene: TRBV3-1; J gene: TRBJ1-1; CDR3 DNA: TGCGCCAGCAGCCAAGGGAGGAACACTGAAGCTTTCTTT; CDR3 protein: CASSQGRNTEAFF
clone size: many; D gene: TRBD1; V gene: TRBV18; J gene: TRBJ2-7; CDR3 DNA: TGTGCCAGCTCACCGGGCAAGGGGGCCCACGAGCAGTACTTC; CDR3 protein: CASSPGKGAHEQYF
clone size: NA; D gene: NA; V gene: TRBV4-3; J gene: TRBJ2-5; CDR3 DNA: TGCGCCAGCAGCCAAGAGAAGGGCTGGGGAGAGACCCAGTACTTC; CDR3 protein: CASSQEKGWGETQYF
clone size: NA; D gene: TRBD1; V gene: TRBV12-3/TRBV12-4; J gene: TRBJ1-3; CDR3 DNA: TGTGCCAGCAGATCTTCGACAGGGGGCGGAAACACCATATATTTT; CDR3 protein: CASRSSTGGGNTIYF
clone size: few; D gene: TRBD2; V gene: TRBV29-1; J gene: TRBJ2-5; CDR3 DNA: TGCAGCGTTTCACCCTTGGGGGGGGAGACCCAGTACTTC; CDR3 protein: CSVSPLGGETQYF
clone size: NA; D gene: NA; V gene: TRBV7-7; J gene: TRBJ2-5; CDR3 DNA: TGTGCTAGCAGCGGATACAGGGAAGGGACCCAGTACTTC; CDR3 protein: CASSGYREGTQYF
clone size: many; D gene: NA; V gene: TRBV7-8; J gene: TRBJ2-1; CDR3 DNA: TGTGCCAGCAGCCCTCTGGTGAGTGAGCAGTTCTTC; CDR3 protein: CASSPLVSEQFF
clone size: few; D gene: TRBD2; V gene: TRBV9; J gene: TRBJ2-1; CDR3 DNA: TGTGCCAGCAGCGGCCTAGCGGGCTTCAATGAGCAGTTCTTC; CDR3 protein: CASSGLAGFNEQFF
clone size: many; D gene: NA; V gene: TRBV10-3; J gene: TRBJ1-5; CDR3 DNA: TGTGCCATCAGCAGGGATAGCAATCAGCCCCAGCATTTT; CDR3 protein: CAISRDSNQPQHF
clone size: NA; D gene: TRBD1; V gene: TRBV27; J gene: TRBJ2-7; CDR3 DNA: TGTGCCACAATCCGGCAGGGGGATTACGAGCAGTACTTC; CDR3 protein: CATIRQGDYEQYF
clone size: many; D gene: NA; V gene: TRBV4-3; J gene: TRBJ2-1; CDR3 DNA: TGCGCCAGCAGCCAAGATTTTGGGCTCTACAATGAGCAGTTCTTC; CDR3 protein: CASSQDFGLYNEQFF
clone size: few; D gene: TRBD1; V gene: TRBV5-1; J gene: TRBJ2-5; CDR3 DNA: TGCGCCAGCAGCTTGAGGGGGACAGGGATTGTAGAGACCCAGTACTTC; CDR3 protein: CASSLRGTGIVETQYF
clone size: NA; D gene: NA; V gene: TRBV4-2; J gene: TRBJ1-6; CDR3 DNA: TGTGCCAGCAGCCAAGAAGAAGGGGGGGCTTCACCCCTCCACTTT; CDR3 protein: CASSQEEGGASPLHF
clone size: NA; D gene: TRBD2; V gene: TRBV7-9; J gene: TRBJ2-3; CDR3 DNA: TGTGCCAGCAGCCCCGGGACTAGCGGGGGCGAATCCACAGATACGCAGTATTTT; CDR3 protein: CASSPGTSGGESTDTQYF
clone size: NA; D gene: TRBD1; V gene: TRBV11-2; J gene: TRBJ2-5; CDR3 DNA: TGTGCCAGCAGCTTAGGGGCAGACAGGGCGGAGACCCAGTACTTC; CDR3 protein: CASSLGADRAETQYF
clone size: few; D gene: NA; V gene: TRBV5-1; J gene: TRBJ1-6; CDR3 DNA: TGCGCCAGCAGCTTGGCCGGCAGGACCCAGGACTCACCCCTCCACTTT; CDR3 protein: CASSLAGRTQDSPLHF
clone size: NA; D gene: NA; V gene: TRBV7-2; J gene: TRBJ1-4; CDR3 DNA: TGTGCCAGCAGCACAGGACTTGCAACTAATGAAAAACTGTTTTTT; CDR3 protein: CASSTGLATNEKLFF
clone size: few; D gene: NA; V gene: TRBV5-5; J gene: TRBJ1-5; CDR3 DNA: TGTGCCAGCAGCTTGGAGGGCCAGTATCAGCCCCAGCATTTT; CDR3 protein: CASSLEGQYQPQHF
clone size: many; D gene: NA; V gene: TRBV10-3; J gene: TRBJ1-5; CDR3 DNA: TGTGCCATCAGTGACCGGCAGGACGGGCAGCCCCAGCATTTT; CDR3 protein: CAISDRQDGQPQHF
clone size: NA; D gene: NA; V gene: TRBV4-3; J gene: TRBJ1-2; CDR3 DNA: TGCGCCAGCGGCGAAACTTTATATGGCTATGGCTACACCTTC; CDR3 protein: CASGETLYGYGYTF
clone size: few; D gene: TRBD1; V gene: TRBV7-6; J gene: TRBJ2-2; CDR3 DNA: TGTGCCAGCAGCTTAGCGATGGGACAGTCGGAGGAGCTGTTTTTT; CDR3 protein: CASSLAMGQSEELFF
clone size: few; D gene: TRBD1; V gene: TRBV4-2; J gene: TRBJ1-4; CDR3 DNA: TGTGCCAGCAGCCAGGACAGGGCCGGTGAAAAACTGTTTTTT; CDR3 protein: CASSQDRAGEKLFF
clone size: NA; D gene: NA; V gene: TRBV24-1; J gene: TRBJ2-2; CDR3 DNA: TGTGCCACCAGTGATGAGAACACCGGGGAGCTGTTTTTT; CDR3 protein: CATSDENTGELFF
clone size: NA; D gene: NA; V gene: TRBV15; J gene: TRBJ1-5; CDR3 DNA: TGTGCCACCAGCAGAGATCTTCCGCCCCAGCATTTT; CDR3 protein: CATSRDLPPQHF
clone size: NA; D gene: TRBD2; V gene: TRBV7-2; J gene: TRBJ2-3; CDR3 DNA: TGTGCCACCCTGGCGACTAGCGGGGCCACAGATACGCAGTATTTT; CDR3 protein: CATLATSGATDTQYF
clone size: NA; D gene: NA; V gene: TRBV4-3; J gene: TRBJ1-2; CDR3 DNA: TGCGCCAGCAGCCAAGATCTCCGGCAGGGGATTCTCTATGGCTACACCTTC; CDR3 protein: CASSQDLRQGILYGYTF
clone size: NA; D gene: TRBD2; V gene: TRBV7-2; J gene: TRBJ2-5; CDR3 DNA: TGTGCCAGCAGCTTAAGGGCGGGAGCCAAAGAGACCCAGTACTTC; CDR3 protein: CASSLRAGAKETQYF
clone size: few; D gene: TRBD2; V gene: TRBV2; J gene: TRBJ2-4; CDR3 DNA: TGTGCCGCGGGGGGGATAGCCAAAAACATTCAGTACTTC; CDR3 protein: CAAGGIAKNIQYF
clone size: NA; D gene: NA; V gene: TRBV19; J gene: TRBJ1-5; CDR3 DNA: TGTGCCAGTAACAGGGAGGATCAGCCCCTGCATTTT; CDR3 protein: CASNREDQPLHF
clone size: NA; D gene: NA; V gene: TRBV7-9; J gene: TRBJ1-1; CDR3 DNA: TGTGCCAGCAGCCAGACGGGGGGCCAGCAGAGTTCGGACTTCTTT; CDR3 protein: CASSQTGGQQSSDFF
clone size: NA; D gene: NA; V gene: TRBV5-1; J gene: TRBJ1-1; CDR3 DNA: TGCGCCAGCAGTCGCGGGACCCCGAACACTGAAGCTTTCTTT; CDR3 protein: CASSRGTPNTEAFF
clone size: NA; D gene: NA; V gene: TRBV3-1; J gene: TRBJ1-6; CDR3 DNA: TGTGCCAGCAGCCAAGGTGAGGTTGGGGGTTCACCCCTCCACTTT; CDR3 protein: CASSQGEVGGSPLHF
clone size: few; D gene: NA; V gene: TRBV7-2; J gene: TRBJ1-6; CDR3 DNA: TGTGCCAGCTCCCCATCGGGGCTAAGCTCCTATAATTCACCCCTCCACTTT; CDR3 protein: CASSPSGLSSYNSPLHF
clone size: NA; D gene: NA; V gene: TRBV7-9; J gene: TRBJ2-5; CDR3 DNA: TGTGCCAGCAGCTTACACGGAGGGTTGGAGACCCAGTACTTC; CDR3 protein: CASSLHGGLETQYF
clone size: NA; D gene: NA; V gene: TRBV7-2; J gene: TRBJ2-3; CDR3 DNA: TGTGCCAGCAGCTTAGTCGCCAGAACCTCAGATACGCAGTATTTT; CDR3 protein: CASSLVARTSDTQYF
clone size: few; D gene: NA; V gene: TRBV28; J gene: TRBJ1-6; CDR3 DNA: TGTGCCAGCGGTCTTATTACCATGGATTCACCCCTCCACTTT; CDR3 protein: CASGLITMDSPLHF
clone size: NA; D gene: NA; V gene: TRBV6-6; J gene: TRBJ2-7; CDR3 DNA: TGTGCCAGCAGACGGACAGCCGAGGCCTACGAGCAGTACTTC; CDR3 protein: CASRRTAEAYEQYF
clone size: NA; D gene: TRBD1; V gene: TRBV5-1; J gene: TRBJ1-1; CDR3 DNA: TGCGCCAGCAGCTATTTAGGGGGCCGGGACACTGAAGCTTTCTTT; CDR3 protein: CASSYLGGRDTEAFF
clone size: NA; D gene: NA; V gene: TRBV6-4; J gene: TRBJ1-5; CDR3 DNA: TGTGCCAGCAGTGACTCTGGAAGGGCTAGCAATCAGCCCCAGCATTTT; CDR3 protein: CASSDSGRASNQPQHF
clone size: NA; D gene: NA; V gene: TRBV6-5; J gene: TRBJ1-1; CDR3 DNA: TGTGCCAGCAGTTTCCGAGACGGGAGGAAGACTGAAGCTTTCTTT; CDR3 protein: CASSFRDGRKTEAFF
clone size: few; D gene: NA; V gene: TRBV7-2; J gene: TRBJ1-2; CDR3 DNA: TGTGCCAGCAGCTTATCAGCCCCCCTCTATGGCTACACCTTC; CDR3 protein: CASSLSAPLYGYTF